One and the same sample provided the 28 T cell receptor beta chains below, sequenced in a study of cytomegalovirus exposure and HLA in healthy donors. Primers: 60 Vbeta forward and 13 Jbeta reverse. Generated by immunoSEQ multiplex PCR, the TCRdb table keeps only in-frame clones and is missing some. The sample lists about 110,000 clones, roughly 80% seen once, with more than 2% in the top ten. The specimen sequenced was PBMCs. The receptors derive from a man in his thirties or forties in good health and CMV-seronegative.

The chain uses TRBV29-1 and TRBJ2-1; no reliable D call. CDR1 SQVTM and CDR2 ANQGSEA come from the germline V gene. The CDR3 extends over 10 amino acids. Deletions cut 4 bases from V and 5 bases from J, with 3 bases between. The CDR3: CSVADNEQFF. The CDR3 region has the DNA TGCAGCGTTGCCGACAATGAGCAGTTCTTC.

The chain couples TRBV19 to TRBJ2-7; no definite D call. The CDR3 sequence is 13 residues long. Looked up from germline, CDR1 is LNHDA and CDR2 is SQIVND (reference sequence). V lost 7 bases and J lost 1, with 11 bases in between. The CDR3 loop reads CASKAARSYEQYF. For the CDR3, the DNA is TGTGCCAGTAAGGCCGCGAGGTCCTACGAGCAGTACTTC.

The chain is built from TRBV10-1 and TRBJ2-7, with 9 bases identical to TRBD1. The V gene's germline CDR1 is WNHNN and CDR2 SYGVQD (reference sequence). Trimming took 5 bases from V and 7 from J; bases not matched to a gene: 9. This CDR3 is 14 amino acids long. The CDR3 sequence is CASSPGQGMREQYF. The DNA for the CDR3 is TGCGCCAGCAGTCCGGGACAGGGAATGCGGGAGCAGTACTTC.

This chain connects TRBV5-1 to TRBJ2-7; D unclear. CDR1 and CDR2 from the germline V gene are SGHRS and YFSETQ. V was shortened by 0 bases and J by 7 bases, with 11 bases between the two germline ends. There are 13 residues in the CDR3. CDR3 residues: CASSLAFNTEQYF. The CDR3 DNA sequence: TGCGCCAGCAGCTTGGCTTTTAACACAGAGCAGTACTTC. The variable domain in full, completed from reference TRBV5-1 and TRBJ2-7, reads KAGVTQTPRYLIKTRGQQVTLSCSPISGHRSVSWYQQTPGQGLQFLFEYFSETQRNKGNFPGRFSGRQFSNSRSEMNVSTLELGDSALYLCASSLAFNTEQYFGPGTRLTVT.

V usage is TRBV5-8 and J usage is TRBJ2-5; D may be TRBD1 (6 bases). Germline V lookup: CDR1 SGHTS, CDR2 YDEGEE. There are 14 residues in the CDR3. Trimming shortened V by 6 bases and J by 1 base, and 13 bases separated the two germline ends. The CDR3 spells CASNPHRAQETQYF. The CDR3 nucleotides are TGTGCCAGCAACCCTCACAGGGCCCAAGAGACCCAGTACTTC.

CDR3 bases: TGTGCCTGGAGTGGGACCGCGGGGGGAAATTCACCCCTCCACTTT. This translates into CAWSGTAGGNSPLHF. The gene calls are TRBV30 and TRBJ1-6, with D possibly matching TRBD1 (5 bases). The CDR3 consists of 15 residues. V was pared by 1 base and J by 7 bases, with 14 bases between. The germline gives CDR1 GTSNPN, CDR2 SVGIG (reference sequence).

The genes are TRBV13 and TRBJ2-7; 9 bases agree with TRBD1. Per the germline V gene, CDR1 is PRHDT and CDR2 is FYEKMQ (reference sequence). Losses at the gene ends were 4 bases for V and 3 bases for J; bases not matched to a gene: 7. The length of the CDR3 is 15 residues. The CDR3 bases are TGTGCCAGCAGCTCACCGGGACAGGGACTCTACGAGCAGTACTTC. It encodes CASSSPGQGLYEQYF.

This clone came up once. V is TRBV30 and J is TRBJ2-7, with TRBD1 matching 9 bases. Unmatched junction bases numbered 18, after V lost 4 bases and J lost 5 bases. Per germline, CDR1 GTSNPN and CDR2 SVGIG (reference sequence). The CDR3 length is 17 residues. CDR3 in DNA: TGTGCCTGGAACAAAGCTACTCCGGGACAGGGTCCCCACGAGCAGTACTTC. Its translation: CAWNKATPGQGPHEQYF. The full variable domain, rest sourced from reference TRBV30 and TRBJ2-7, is SQTIHQWPATLVQPVGSPLSLECTVEGTSNPNLYWYRQAAGRGLQLLFYSVGIGQISSEVPQNLSASRPQDRQFILSSKKLLLSDSGFYLCAWNKATPGQGPHEQYFGPGTRLTVT.

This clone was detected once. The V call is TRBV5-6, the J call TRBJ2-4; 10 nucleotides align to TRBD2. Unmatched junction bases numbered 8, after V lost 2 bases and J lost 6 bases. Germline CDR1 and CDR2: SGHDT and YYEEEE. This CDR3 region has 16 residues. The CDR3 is CASSFGTGLAVNIQYF. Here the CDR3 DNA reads TGTGCCAGCAGCTTCGGGACAGGACTAGCGGTAAACATTCAGTACTTC.

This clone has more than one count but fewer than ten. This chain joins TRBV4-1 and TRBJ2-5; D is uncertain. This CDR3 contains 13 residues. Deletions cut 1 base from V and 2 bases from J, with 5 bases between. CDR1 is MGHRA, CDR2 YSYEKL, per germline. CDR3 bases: TGCGCCAGCAGCCAAGTTCTACAAGAGACCCAGTACTTC. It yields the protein CASSQVLQETQYF.

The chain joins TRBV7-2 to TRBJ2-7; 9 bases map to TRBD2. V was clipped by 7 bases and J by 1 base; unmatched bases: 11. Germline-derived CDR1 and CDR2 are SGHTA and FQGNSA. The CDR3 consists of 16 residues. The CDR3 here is CASTRGGLAGSYEQYF. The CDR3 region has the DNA TGTGCCAGCACCCGAGGGGGACTAGCAGGATCCTACGAGCAGTACTTC.

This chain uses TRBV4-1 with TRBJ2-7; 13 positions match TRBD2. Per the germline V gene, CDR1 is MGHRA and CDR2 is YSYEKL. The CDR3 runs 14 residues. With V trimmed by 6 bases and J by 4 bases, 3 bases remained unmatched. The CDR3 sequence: CASSWTSGSYEQYF. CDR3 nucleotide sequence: TGCGCCAGCAGTTGGACTAGCGGGAGTTACGAGCAGTACTTC.

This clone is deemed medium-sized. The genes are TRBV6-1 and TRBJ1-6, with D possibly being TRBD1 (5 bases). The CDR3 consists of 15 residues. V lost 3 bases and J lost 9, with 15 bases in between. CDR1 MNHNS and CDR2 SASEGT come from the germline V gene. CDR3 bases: TGTGCCAGCAGTGACGTGATAGGGGAAGGTTCACCCCTCCACTTT. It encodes CASSDVIGEGSPLHF.

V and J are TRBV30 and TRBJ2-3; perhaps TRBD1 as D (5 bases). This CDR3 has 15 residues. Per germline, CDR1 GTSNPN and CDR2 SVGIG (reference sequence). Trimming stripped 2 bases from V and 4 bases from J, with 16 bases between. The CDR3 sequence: CAWSPPGRGADTQYF. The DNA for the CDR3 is TGTGCCTGGAGTCCTCCGGGTAGGGGTGCAGATACGCAGTATTTT.

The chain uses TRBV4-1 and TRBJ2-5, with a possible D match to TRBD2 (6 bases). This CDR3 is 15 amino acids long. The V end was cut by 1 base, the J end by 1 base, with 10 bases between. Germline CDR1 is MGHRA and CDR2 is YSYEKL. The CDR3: CASSQGGSGQETQYF. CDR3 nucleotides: TGCGCCAGCAGCCAAGGGGGTAGCGGCCAAGAGACCCAGTACTTC.

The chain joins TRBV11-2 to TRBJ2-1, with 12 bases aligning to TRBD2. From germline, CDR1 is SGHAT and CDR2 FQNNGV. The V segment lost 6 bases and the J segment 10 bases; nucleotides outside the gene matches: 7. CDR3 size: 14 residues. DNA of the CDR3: TGTGCCAGCAGAAATCTAGCGGGGGGGCCGGAGCAGTTCTTC. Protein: CASRNLAGGPEQFF.

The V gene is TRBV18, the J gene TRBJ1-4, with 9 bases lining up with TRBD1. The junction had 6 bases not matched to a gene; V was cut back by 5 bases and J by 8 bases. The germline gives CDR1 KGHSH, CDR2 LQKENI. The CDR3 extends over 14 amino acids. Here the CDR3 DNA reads TGTGCCAGCTCAACCGGGACAGGGAAAGAAAAACTGTTTTTT. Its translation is CASSTGTGKEKLFF. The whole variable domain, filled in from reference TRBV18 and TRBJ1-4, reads NAGVMQNPRHLVRRRGQEARLRCSPMKGHSHVYWYRQLPEEGLKFMVYLQKENIIDESGMPKERFSAEFPKEGPSILRIQQVVRGDSAAYFCASSTGTGKEKLFFGSGTQLSVL.

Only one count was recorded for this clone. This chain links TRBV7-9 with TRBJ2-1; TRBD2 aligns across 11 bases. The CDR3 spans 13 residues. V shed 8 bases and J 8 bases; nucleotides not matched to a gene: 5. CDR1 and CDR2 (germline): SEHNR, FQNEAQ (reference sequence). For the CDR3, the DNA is TGTGCCAGCGATATAGCGGGAGGGGATGAGCAGTTCTTC. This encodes CASDIAGGDEQFF.

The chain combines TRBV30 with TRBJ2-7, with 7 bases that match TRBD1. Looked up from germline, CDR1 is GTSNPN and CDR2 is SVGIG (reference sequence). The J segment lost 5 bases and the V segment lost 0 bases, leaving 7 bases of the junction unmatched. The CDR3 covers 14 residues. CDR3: CAWSVGGPRDEQYF. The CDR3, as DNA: TGTGCCTGGAGTGTAGGGGGCCCGAGGGACGAGCAGTACTTC.

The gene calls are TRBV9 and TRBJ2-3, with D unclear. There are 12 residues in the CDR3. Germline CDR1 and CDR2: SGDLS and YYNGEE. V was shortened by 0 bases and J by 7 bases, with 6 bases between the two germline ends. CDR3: CASSVVGYTQYF. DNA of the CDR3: TGTGCCAGCAGCGTAGTGGGCTATACGCAGTATTTT.

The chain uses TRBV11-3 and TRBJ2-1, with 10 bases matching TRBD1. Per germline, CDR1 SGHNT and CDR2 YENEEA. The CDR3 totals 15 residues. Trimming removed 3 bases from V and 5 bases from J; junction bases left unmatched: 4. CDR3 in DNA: TGTGCCAGCAGCTTTGGACAGGGGGACCACAATGAGCAGTTCTTC. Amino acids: CASSFGQGDHNEQFF.

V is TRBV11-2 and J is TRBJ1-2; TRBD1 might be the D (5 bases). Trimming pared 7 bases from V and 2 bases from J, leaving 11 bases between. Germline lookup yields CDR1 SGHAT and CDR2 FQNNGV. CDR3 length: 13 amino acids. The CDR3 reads CASTPGGNYGYTF. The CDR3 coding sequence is TGTGCCAGCACACCGGGGGGAAACTATGGCTACACCTTC.

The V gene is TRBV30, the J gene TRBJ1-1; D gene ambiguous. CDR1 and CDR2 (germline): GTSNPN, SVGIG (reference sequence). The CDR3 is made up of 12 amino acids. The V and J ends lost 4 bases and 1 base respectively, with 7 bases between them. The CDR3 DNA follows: TGTGCCTGGAATCGGGGGAACACTGAAGCTTTCTTT. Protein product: CAWNRGNTEAFF.

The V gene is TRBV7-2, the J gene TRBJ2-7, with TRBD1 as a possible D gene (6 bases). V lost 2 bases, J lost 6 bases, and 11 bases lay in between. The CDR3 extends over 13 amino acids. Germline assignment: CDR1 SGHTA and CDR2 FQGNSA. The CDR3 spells CASSLSEGGEQYF. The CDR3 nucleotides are TGTGCCAGCAGCTTATCCGAAGGGGGCGAGCAGTACTTC.

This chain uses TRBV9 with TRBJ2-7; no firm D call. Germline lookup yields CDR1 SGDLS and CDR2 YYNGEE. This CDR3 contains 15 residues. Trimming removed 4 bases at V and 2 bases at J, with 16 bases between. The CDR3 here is CASSSLSQPPYEQYF. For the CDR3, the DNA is TGTGCCAGCAGCTCCCTTAGCCAACCCCCCTACGAGCAGTACTTC.

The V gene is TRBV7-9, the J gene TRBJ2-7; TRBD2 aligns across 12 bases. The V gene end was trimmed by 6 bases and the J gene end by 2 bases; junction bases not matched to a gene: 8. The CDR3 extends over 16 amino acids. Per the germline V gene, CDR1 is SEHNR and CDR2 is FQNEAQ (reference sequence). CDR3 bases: TGTGCCAGCAGTCCCCGGACTAGCGGGGATCCCTACGAGCAGTACTTC. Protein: CASSPRTSGDPYEQYF.

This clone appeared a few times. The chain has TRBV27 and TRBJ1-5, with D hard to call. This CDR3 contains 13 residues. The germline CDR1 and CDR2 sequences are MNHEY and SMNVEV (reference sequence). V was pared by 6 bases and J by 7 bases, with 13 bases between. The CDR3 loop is CASRPNSGQPQHF. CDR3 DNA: TGTGCCAGCAGGCCGAATTCGGGACAGCCCCAGCATTTT.

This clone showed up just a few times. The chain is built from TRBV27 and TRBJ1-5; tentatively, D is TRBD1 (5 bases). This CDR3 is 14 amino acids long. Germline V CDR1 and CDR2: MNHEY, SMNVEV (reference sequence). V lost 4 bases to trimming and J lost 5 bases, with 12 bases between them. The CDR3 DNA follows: TGTGCCAGCAGTTCCGCCGGGGGTCATCAGCCCCAGCATTTT. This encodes CASSSAGGHQPQHF.